This TCR beta chain was identified in a study of early stage breast cancer tumors (dated by TCRdb to about 2017). In the study overall: Of the approximately 16 invasive breast tumors, about a dozen were found to be estrogen receptor-positive, progesterone receptor-positive and HER2-negative. Of the roughly 12 ER+/PR+/HER2- tumors, eight were classified as invasive ductal carcinomas and four as invasive lobular carcinomas. A read coverage of roughly 10-fold per sample was achieved on average. Across all samples, roughly 2,800,000 templates representing around 1 million unique clonotypes were detected.

Comment on this clone: The antigen it recognizes is unknown. One base away there is no much larger clone; base qualities are not given.

Study-wide findings and limitations: Compared with adjacent normal breast tissue, tumors had higher clonality and around 2.5-fold greater T cell density. Repertoires from blood and normal breast were more alike than repertoires from blood and tumor, and in about 85% of the 16 patients, comparing each tissue with blood separated tumor from normal. Bulk genomic DNA sequencing of unsorted cells missed chain pairing and functional markers such as CD4, CD8 and FOXP3. Because the cohort was small, a breakdown by tumor subtype could not be done. Enriched TCRB sequences shared across patients were found to be mostly commonly generated sequences that were unlikely to play an important role in the tumor microenvironment.

Every sample was amplified as two independent genomic DNA replicates, using 0.4 to 0.5 ug for blood and approximately 1.5 ug for tumor or normal breast. Following the manufacturer's instructions, the ImmunoSeq Intro kit was used to carry out TCRB sequencing on genomic DNA. For absolute quantification, the roughly 30-cycle multiplex PCR included proprietary primers along with spike-in control sequences. Single-end 150-bp reads were used to sequence an 87-bp fragment spanning the CDR3 plus the flanking V and J genes. Seven samples, each with two replicates, were multiplexed per lane of an Illumina MiSeq using version 3.0 chemistry. Under the source paper's analysis protocol: The vendor's proprietary pipeline processed the raw data and merged both replicates into a single result for each sample. Productive rearrangements sharing the V-gene family, CDR3 amino acid sequence and J-gene segment were defined as clonotypes. Clonality was computed as 1 minus the normalized Shannon entropy (Pielou evenness) of TCRB abundances. T cell density was estimated by dividing total templates by the number of input cells inferred from the DNA input amount. Recon, run with its default parameters, was used to estimate overall repertoire diversity and clonality. A clonotype counted as tumor-enriched if its abundance in tumor exceeded 0.1% and was at least 32-fold higher than its abundance in normal breast. In TCRdb, the immuneACCESS table is reduced to in-frame sequences with V and J assigned. These tables do not hold every clone; where another copy was compared, an unresolved V gene accounts for under half, and the others remain unexplained. Clone size and V and J calls were adopted from that table, with D and trimming inferred from the DNA. The sample table holds tens of thousands of clones, of which about 78% were seen once. The ten largest clones take up around 7.2% of the sample.

V is trimmed back by 5 bases and J by 7 bases, and the junction contains 10 bases that no gene match accounts for. Taken from the germline V gene (reference sequence), the CDR1 and CDR2 loops are MNHNY and SVGAGI. Reading from cysteine to valine, the CDR3 counts 14 amino acids. Only the CDR3 region is kept as DNA, spanning 42 bases read in frame from base 1. The study profiled bulk TCR beta-chain repertoires in matched peripheral blood, tumor and adjacent normal breast tissue taken from around 15 patients with early-stage breast cancer. Before surgery, about 5-11 mL of whole blood was collected into EDTA tubes and then processed within 2 hours. Peripheral blood mononuclear cells were isolated by Ficoll-Paque centrifugation in SepMate-50 tubes. PBMCs were cryopreserved in about 90% FBS with approximately 10% DMSO in aliquots of about 1.8 to 4.5 million cells and stored in liquid nitrogen. The Qiagen AllPrep DNA/RNA Mini kit was used to extract genomic DNA.

The source is a person between 50 and 60 years old with breast cancer. The chain is made from TRBV6-6 and TRBJ2-7; 8 central nucleotides agree with TRBD1. Sequencing was performed on blood. The DNA is TGTGCCAGCAGTAGAGGACAGGGTCTGAGTGAGCAGTACGTC. This yields the protein CASSRGQGLSEQYV.